This TCR beta chain was observed in a study of beta chain features in type 1 diabetes. Study details: Over all samples combined, around 110 million sorted cells were examined. Findings and caveats of the study: Shortening that was moderate but significant affected the TCRB CDR3s of Type 1 diabetes patients in all four CD4+ subsets. Naive, central memory and Treg TCRB repertoires seemed to resemble each other more closely in patients than they did in healthy donors. PCR might preferentially amplify shorter templates, equally in patients and controls.

The whole isolated RNA underwent reverse transcription, so sequencing captured expressed TCRB transcripts. Profiling relied on immunoSEQ multiplex PCR, and the TCRdb table lists in-frame clones only, not all of them. The sample holds over 600,000 clones, around 12% seen once. Looked up from germline, CDR1 is PRHDT and CDR2 is FYEKMQ (reference sequence). CDR3 length: 14 residues. Deletions cut 0 bases from V and 4 bases from J, with 9 bases between. In total, each donor contributed a single heparinised blood draw that averaged about 120 mL. Of note for this clone: Its cognate antigen is unknown.

Source material: naive CD4+ T cells from blood. V usage is TRBV13 and J usage is TRBJ1-1, with unresolved D. The clonotype comes from a man under 40 with type 1 diabetes. CDR3 sequence reads: CASSLGGLSTEAFF. CDR3 in DNA: TGTGCCAGCAGCTTAGGCGGGCTCAGCACTGAAGCTTTCTTT.